The clone carrying this TCR beta chain appeared many times. Its specificity is unknown. The data originate from a study of T cell repertoires in cytomegalovirus infection. About the research overall: Public TCR beta signatures indicated both CMV infection and matching HLA type. Whole-study findings and limits: Predominance within the ex vivo response was attributable to HLA-C-restricted CMV-specific TCR beta clonotypes. Summed frequency of shared TCR beta families picked out CMV carriers who also had the relevant HLA.

One entry per CDR3 protein, called by TCRdb with MiXCR from the reads. The sample consists of fewer than 200,000 distinct CDR3 sequences, roughly 9% of them appearing once. CDR3 size: 15 residues. Trimming cost V 5 bases and J 6 bases, with 17 bases left between them. The V gene's germline CDR1 is SGHTA and CDR2 FQGNSA. The chain uses TRBV7-2 and TRBJ1-5, with a tentative D call TRBD1 (6 bases). The source is a human donor in good health (CMV status not recorded). Some clones in this sample may be carry-over from other donors' samples. Sequenced: PBMCs. The CDR3 coding sequence is TGTGCCAGCAGCCCGTGGGGGGCGGGGGTTCAGCCCCAGCATTTT. Encoded protein: CASSPWGAGVQPQHF.